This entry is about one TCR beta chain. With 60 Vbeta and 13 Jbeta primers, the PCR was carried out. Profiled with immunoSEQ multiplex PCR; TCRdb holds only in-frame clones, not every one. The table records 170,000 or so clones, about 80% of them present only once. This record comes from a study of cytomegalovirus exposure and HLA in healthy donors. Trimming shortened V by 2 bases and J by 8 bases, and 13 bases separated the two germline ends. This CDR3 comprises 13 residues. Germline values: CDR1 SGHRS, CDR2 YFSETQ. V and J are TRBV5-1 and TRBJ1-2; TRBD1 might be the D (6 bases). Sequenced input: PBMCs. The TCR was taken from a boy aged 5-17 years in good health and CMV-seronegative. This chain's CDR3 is CASSFSGEGGYTF. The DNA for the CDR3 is TGCGCCAGCAGCTTTTCAGGGGAAGGCGGCTACACCTTC.